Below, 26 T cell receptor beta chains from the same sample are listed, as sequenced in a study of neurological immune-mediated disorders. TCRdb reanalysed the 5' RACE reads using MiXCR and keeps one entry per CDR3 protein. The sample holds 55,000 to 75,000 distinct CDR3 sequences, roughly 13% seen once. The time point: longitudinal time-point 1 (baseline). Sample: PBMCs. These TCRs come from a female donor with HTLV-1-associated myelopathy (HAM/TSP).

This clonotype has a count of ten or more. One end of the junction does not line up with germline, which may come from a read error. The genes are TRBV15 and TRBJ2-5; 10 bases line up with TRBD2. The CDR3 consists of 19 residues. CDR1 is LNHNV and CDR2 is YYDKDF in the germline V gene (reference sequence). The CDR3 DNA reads TGTGCTACCAGCAGCCTACCCATGGAAAGCGGGGGGGACCAAGAGACCCAGTACTTC. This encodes CATSSLPMESGGDQETQYF.

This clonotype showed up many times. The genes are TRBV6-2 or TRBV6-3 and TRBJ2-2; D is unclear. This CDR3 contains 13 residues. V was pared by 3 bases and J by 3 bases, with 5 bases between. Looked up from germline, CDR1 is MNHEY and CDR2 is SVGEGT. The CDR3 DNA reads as TGTGCCAGCAGTTATTCCCACACCGGGGAGCTGTTTTTT. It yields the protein CASSYSHTGELFF.

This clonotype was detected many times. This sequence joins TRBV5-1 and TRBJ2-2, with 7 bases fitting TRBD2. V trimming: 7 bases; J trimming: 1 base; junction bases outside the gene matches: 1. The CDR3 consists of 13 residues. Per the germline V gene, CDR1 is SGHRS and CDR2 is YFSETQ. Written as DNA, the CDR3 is TGCGCCAGCCGGGGGGAGAACACCGGGGAGCTGTTTTTT. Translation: CASRGENTGELFF.

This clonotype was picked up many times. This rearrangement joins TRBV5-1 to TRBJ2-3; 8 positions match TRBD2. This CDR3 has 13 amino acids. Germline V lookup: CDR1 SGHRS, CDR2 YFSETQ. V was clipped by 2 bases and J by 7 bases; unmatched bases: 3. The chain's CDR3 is CASSFGGANTQYF. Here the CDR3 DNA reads TGCGCCAGCAGCTTCGGGGGGGCAAATACGCAGTATTTT. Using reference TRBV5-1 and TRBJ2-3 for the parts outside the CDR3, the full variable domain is KAGVTQTPRYLIKTRGQQVTLSCSPISGHRSVSWYQQTPGQGLQFLFEYFSETQRNKGNFPGRFSGRQFSNSRSEMNVSTLELGDSALYLCASSFGGANTQYFGPGTRLTVL.

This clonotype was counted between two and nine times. Here the CDR3 DNA reads TGCGCCAGCAGCTATCGGCCTGCCTACGAGCAGTACTTC. Translating it yields CASSYRPAYEQYF. The V and J genes are TRBV5-1 and TRBJ2-7, with D unresolved. Per the germline V gene, CDR1 is SGHRS and CDR2 is YFSETQ. V gave up 3 bases and J gave up 2 bases, with 9 bases separating them. The CDR3 length is 13 residues. Complete variable domain (other parts from reference TRBV5-1 and TRBJ2-7): KAGVTQTPRYLIKTRGQQVTLSCSPISGHRSVSWYQQTPGQGLQFLFEYFSETQRNKGNFPGRFSGRQFSNSRSEMNVSTLELGDSALYLCASSYRPAYEQYFGPGTRLTVT.

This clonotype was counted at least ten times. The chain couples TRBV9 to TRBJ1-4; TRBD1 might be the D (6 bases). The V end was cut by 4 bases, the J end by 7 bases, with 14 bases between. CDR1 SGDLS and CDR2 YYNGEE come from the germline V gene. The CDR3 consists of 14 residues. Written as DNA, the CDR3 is TGTGCCAGCAGCCATTCAGGGGAGGGTGAAAAACTGTTTTTT. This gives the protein CASSHSGEGEKLFF.

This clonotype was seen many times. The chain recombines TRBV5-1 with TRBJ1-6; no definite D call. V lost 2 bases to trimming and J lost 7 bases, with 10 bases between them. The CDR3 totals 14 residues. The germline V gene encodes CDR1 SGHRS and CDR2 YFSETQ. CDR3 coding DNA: TGCGCCAGCAGCTTACTAAGGGAGAATTCACCCCTCCACTTT. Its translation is CASSLLRENSPLHF.

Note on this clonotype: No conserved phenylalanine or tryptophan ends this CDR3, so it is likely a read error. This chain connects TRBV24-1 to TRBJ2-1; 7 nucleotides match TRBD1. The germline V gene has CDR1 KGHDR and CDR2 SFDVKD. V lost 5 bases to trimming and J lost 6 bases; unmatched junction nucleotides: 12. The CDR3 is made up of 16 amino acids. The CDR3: CATSGPGQIVTNEQFS. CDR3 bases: TGTGCCACCAGTGGTCCGGGACAGATTGTCACCAATGAGCAGTTCTCC.

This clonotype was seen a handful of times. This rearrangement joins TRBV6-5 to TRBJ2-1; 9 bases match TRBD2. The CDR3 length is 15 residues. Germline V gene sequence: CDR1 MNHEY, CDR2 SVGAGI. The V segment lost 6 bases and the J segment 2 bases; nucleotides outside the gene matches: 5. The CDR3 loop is CASRQLAGPYNEQFF. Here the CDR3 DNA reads TGTGCCAGCAGACAACTAGCGGGCCCCTACAATGAGCAGTTCTTC.

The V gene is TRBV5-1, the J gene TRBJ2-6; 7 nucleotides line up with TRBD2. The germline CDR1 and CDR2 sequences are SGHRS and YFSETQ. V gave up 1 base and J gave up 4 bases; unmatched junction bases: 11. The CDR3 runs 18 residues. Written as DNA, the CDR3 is TGCGCCAGCAGCTTGAAGCCTAGCGGTCCTCCCGGGGCCAACGTCCTGACTTTC. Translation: CASSLKPSGPPGANVLTF.

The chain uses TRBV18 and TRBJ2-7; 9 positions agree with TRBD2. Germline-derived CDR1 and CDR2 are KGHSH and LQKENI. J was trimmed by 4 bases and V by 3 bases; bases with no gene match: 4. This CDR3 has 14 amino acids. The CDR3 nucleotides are TGTGCCAGCTCACCCCCGGGACTAGCTTACGAGCAGTACTTC. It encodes CASSPPGLAYEQYF.

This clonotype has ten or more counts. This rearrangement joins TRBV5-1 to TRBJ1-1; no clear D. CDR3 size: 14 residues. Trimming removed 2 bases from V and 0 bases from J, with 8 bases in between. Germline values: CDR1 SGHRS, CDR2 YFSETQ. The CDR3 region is CASSFYSVNTEAFF. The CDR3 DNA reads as TGCGCCAGCAGCTTTTACAGCGTGAACACTGAAGCTTTCTTT.

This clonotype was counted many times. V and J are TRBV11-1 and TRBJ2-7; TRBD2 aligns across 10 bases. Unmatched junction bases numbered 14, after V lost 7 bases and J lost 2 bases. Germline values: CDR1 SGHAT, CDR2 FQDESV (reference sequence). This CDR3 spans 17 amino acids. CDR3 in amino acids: CASKYGLAGETTYEQYF. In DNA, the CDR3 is TGTGCCAGCAAGTATGGGCTAGCGGGGGAGACTACCTACGAGCAGTACTTC.

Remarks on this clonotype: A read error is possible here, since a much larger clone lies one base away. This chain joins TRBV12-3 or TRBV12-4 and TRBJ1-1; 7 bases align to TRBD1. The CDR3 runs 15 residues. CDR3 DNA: TGTGCCAGCATTCCGGGAGGGGGCCCGAACACTGAAGCTTCCTTT. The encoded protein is CASIPGGGPNTEASF.

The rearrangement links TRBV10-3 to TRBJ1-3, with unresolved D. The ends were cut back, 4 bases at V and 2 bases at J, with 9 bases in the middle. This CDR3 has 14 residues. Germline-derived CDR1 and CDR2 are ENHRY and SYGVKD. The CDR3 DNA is TGTGCCATCAGTGTCGCTGGGGCTGGAAACACCATATATTTT. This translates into CAISVAGAGNTIYF.

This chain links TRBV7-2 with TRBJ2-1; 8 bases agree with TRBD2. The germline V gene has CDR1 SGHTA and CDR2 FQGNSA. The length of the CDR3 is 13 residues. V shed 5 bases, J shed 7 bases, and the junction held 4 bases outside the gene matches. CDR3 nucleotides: TGTGCCAGCAGCCCATTAGCGGGGAATGAGCAGTTCTTC. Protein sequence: CASSPLAGNEQFF.

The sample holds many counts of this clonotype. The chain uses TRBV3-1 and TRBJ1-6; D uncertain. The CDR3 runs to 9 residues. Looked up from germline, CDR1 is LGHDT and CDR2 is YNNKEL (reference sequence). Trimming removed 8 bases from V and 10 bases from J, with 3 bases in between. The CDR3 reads CASGSPLHF. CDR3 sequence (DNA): TGTGCCAGCGGGTCACCCCTCCACTTT.

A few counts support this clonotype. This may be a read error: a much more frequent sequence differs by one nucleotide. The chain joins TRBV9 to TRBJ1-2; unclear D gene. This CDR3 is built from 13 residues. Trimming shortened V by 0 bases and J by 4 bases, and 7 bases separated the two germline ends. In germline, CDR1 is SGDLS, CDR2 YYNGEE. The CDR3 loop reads CASSVGVSYGYTF. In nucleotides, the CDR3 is TGTGCCAGCAGCGTAGGGGTATCCTATGGCTACACCTTC.

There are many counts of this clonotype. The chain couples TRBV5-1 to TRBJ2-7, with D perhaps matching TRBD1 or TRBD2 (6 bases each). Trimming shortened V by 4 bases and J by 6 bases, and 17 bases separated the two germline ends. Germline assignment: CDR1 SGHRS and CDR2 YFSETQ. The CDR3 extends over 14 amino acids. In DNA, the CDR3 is TGCGCCAGCAGCCCGTCGGGGGCCTCTCTCGAGCAGTACTTC. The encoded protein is CASSPSGASLEQYF.

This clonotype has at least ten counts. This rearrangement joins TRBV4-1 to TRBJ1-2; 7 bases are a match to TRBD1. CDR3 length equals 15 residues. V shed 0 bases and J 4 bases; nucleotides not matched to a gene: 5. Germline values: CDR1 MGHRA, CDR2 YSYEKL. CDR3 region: CASSQEVTGIYGYTF. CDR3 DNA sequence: TGCGCCAGCAGCCAAGAGGTGACAGGGATCTATGGCTACACCTTC.

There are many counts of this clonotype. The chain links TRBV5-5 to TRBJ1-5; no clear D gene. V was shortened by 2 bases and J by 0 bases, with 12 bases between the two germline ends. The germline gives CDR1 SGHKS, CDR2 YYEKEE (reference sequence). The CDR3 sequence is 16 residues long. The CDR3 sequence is CASSLSIQISNQPQHF. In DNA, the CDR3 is TGTGCCAGCAGCTTAAGTATACAGATTAGCAATCAGCCCCAGCATTTT. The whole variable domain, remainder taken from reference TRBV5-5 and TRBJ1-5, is DAGVTQSPTHLIKTRGQQVTLRCSPISGHKSVSWYQQVLGQGPQFIFQYYEKEERGRGNFPDRFSARQFPNYSSELNVNALLLGDSALYLCASSLSIQISNQPQHFGDGTRLSIL.

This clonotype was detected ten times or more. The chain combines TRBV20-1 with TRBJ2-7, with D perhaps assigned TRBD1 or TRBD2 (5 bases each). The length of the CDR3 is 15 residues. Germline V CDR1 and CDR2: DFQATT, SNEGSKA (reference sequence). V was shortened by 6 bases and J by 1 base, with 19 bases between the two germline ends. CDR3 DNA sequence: TGCAGTGCCACCCCGGGACGCGGACTGTCCTACGAGCAGTACTTC. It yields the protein CSATPGRGLSYEQYF.

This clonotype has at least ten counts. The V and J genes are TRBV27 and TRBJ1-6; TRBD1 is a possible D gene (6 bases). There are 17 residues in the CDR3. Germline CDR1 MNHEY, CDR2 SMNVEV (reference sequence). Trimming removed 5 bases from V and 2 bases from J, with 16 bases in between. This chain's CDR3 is CASSLAPGQPYNSPLHF. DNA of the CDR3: TGTGCCAGCAGTCTCGCCCCCGGACAGCCCTATAATTCACCCCTCCACTTT.

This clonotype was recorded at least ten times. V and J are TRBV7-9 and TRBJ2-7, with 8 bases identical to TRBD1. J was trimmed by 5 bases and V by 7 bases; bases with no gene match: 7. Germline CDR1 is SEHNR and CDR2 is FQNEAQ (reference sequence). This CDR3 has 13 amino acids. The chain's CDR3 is CASIPDRENEQYF. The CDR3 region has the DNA TGTGCCAGCATCCCGGACAGGGAAAACGAGCAGTACTTC.

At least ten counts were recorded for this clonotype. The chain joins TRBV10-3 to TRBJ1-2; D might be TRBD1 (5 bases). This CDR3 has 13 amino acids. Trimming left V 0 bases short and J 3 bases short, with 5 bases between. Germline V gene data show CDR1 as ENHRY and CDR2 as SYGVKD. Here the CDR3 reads CAISESRDYGYTF. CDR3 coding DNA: TGTGCCATCAGTGAGTCCAGGGACTATGGCTACACCTTC.

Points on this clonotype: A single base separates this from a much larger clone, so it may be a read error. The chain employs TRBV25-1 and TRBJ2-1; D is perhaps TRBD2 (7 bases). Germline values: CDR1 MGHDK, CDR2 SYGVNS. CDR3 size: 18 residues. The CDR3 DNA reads TGTGCCAGAAGTGAAAACGGGGATGGGGGGGGGCCTGTCAATGAGCAGTTCTTC. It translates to CARSENGDGGGPVNEQFF.